The next 22 T cell receptor beta chains were all read from a single sample in a study of blood T cell repertoires in COVID-19. TCRdb keeps only in-frame clones here, not all; method: immunoSEQ multiplex PCR. The sample consists of fewer than 450,000 clones, 88% of them appearing once. The sequenced material came from PBMCs or T cells enriched from blood (not recorded which). These receptors were collected from a woman aged 18-29 years who had recovered from COVID-19.

A few counts support this clone. The genes are TRBV29-1 and TRBJ1-6; D call uncertain. The CDR3 consists of 13 residues. Germline values: CDR1 SQVTM, CDR2 ANQGSEA. Deletions cut 3 bases from V and 5 bases from J, with 8 bases between. DNA for the CDR3: TGCAGCGTTGATGAGGGAAATAATTCACCCCTCCACTTT. Its protein product is CSVDEGNNSPLHF.

The chain links TRBV9 to TRBJ2-3; 7 positions agree with TRBD1. Looked up from germline, CDR1 is SGDLS and CDR2 is YYNGEE. V shed 0 bases, J shed 6 bases, and the junction held 13 bases outside the gene matches. This CDR3 comprises 17 residues. The chain's CDR3 is CASSVEGALQGTDTQYF. The CDR3 DNA sequence: TGTGCCAGCAGCGTAGAGGGGGCTTTACAGGGGACGGATACGCAGTATTTT. The full variable domain, with the rest looked up from reference TRBV9 and TRBJ2-3, is DSGVTQTPKHLITATGQRVTLRCSPRSGDLSVYWYQQSLDQGLQFLIQYYNGEERAKGNILERFSAQQFPDLHSELNLSSLELGDSALYFCASSVEGALQGTDTQYFGPGTRLTVL.

The chain couples TRBV27 to TRBJ1-4; 9 bases fit TRBD1. The J segment lost 5 bases and the V segment lost 5 bases, leaving 6 bases of the junction unmatched. Germline loops: CDR1 MNHEY, CDR2 SMNVEV (reference sequence). The CDR3 is made up of 15 amino acids. CDR3 region: CASSPTGGWNEKLFF. CDR3 sequence (DNA): TGTGCCAGCAGTCCGACAGGGGGGTGGAATGAAAAACTGTTTTTT.

Here the CDR3 reads CASSWAGGLDQPQHF. The CDR3 DNA reads as TGCGCCAGCAGCTGGGCAGGGGGCCTCGATCAGCCCCAGCATTTT. The genes are TRBV5-1 and TRBJ1-5, with TRBD1 identical over 8 bases. V dropped 3 bases and J dropped 5; count of bases not matched to a gene: 7. This CDR3 contains 15 residues. CDR1 and CDR2 (germline): SGHRS, YFSETQ.

This clone was recorded once. The chain joins TRBV28 to TRBJ1-3, with a weak D call TRBD1 (5 bases). This CDR3 is built from 14 residues. Trimming shortened V by 7 bases and J by 0 bases, and 10 bases separated the two germline ends. The germline V gene has CDR1 MDHEN and CDR2 SYDVKM. The CDR3 coding sequence is TGTGCCAGCACCCCGGGGGGCTCTGGAAACACCATATATTTT. Translation: CASTPGGSGNTIYF.

The V gene is TRBV19, the J gene TRBJ1-4; 10 nucleotides agree with TRBD1. This CDR3 spans 17 amino acids. The germline V gene encodes CDR1 LNHDA and CDR2 SQIVND (reference sequence). The ends lost 5 bases at V and 4 bases at J; junction bases unmatched: 10. The CDR3 nucleotides read TGTGCCAGTAGTGCGAGTGGACAGGGGGTCCGTAATGAAAAACTGTTTTTT. Encoded protein: CASSASGQGVRNEKLFF. The full variable domain, in which reference TRBV19 and TRBJ1-4 provide the parts outside the CDR3, is DGGITQSPKYLFRKEGQNVTLSCEQNLNHDAMYWYRQDPGQGLRLIYYSQIVNDFQKGDIAEGYSVSREKKESFPLTVTSAQKNPTAFYLCASSASGQGVRNEKLFFGSGTQLSVL.

This rearrangement joins TRBV2 to TRBJ1-5; D is unresolved. The CDR3 has 14 residues. CDR1 and CDR2 from the germline V gene are SNHLY and FYNNEI. Trimming cost V 2 bases and J 6 bases, with 11 bases left between them. The CDR3, as DNA: TGTGCCAGCAGTGAAAACGGGGTGGGTCAGCCCCAGCATTTT. Translating gives CASSENGVGQPQHF.

V is TRBV28 and J is TRBJ2-7; D is perhaps TRBD2 (5 bases). In germline, CDR1 is MDHEN, CDR2 SYDVKM. V shed 9 bases and J shed 4 bases, with 13 bases lying between them. There are 12 residues in the CDR3. DNA for the CDR3: TGTGCCAGTTTTCAAACTAGTTACGAGCAGTACTTC. Amino acids: CASFQTSYEQYF.

J is TRBJ1-1 and V is TRBV6-5; 8 bases line up with TRBD1. CDR1 is MNHEY and CDR2 is SVGAGI in the germline V gene. This CDR3 is 12 amino acids long. Trimming cost V 6 bases and J 8 bases; bases outside gene matches: 5. CDR3 nucleotide sequence: TGTGCCAGCAGGACTGGGGACAGGGAAGCTTTCTTT. Protein sequence: CASRTGDREAFF.

This clone was found a few times. The chain uses TRBV11-1 and TRBJ1-2, with 8 bases identical to TRBD1. Trimming removed 1 base from V and 3 bases from J; junction bases left unmatched: 4. Germline V gene sequence: CDR1 SGHAT, CDR2 FQDESV (reference sequence). The CDR3 is 15 amino acids. Here the CDR3 reads CASSLGAGGDYGYTF. The CDR3 nucleotides read TGTGCCAGCAGCTTAGGGGCAGGGGGCGACTATGGCTACACCTTC.

The chain is built from TRBV5-1 and TRBJ1-2, with D perhaps TRBD1 (5 bases). V gave up 3 bases and J gave up 8 bases, with 20 bases separating them. Germline V gene lookup returns CDR1 SGHRS and CDR2 YFSETQ. The CDR3 runs 15 residues. CDR3 sequence (DNA): TGCGCCAGCAGCTCCGGGACTCCTCCGAATGGGGGCTACACCTTC. Residues: CASSSGTPPNGGYTF.

The table lists this clone with a few counts. The chain recombines TRBV2 with TRBJ1-2; 8 bases are a match to TRBD1. J lost 4 bases, V lost 0 bases, and 13 bases had no gene match. Germline CDR1 and CDR2: SNHLY and FYNNEI. This CDR3 is built from 18 residues. CDR3 residues: CASSEAGGQGHRGYGYTF. The DNA for the CDR3 is TGTGCCAGCAGTGAAGCGGGTGGACAGGGACATAGGGGCTATGGCTACACCTTC. The full variable domain, completed using reference TRBV2 and TRBJ1-2, is EPEVTQTPSHQVTQMGQEVILRCVPISNHLYFYWYRQILGQKVEFLVSFYNNEISEKSEIFDDQFSVERPDGSNFTLKIRSTKLEDSAMYFCASSEAGGQGHRGYGYTFGSGTRLTVV.

The genes are TRBV21-1 and TRBJ2-3; the table calls TRBD2, which could not be checked here. TRBV21-1 is given as a pseudogene. The CDR3 is 17 residues long. The CDR3 here is CASSKAGSLPNTDTQYF. The CDR3 DNA is TGTGCCAGCAGCAAAGCCGGGAGTCTTCCCAACACAGATACGCAGTATTTT.

The genes are TRBV7-3 and TRBJ2-3; possible D gene TRBD2, 6 bases. The CDR3 extends over 14 amino acids. V lost 4 bases and J lost 5, with 13 bases in between. Germline V gene lookup returns CDR1 SGHTA and CDR2 FQGTGA. CDR3 bases: TGTGCCAGCAGCTCTGGGACTCTCTTAGATACGCAGTATTTT. Translation gives CASSSGTLLDTQYF.

On this clone itself: Relative to the germline gene, one junction end is altered; a read error may explain this. The chain has TRBV7-7 and TRBJ1-6; TRBD1 aligns across 7 bases. Germline V CDR1 and CDR2: SSHAT, FNYEAQ (reference sequence). CDR3 length: 16 residues. The CDR3 reads CASSLKGTAINSPLHF. The DNA for the CDR3 is TGTGCTAGCAGCTTAAAAGGGACAGCCATAAATTCACCCCTCCACTTT.

The J gene is TRBJ2-3, the V gene TRBV7-2; the match to TRBD1 covers 8 bases. CDR1 and CDR2 (germline): SGHTA, FQGNSA. The CDR3 length is 16 residues. J lost 0 bases, V lost 7 bases, and 9 bases had no gene match. CDR3 DNA: TGTGCCAGCAAATCAAACCGGGACAGGAGCACAGATACGCAGTATTTT. Its translation: CASKSNRDRSTDTQYF.

The chain has TRBV2 and TRBJ1-5, with D unclear. Per the germline V gene, CDR1 is SNHLY and CDR2 is FYNNEI. The CDR3 runs to 14 residues. Trimming took off 7 bases at V and 2 bases at J, with 12 bases between the two ends. CDR3 sequence (DNA): TGTGCCAGCAATACCGGGAAGGGCAATCAGCCCCAGCATTTT. Amino acid sequence: CASNTGKGNQPQHF.

This clone has only one observation. V is TRBV7-2 and J is TRBJ1-1, with TRBD1 matching over 7 bases. Germline CDR1 and CDR2: SGHTA and FQGNSA. The junction had 11 bases not matched to a gene; V was cut back by 5 bases and J by 8 bases. CDR3 length: 14 residues. The CDR3 nucleotides are TGTGCCAGCAGCACTCAAACAGGGGCGAGAGAAGCTTTCTTT. It yields the protein CASSTQTGAREAFF.

CDR3 in amino acids: CASSRDRAGEQFF. CDR3 bases: TGTGCCAGCAGCCGCGACCGGGCGGGCGAGCAGTTCTTC. The chain uses TRBV7-9 and TRBJ2-1, with D perhaps TRBD2 (5 bases). Germline CDR1 reads SEHNR; CDR2 reads FQNEAQ (reference sequence). The CDR3 spans 13 residues. V dropped 5 bases and J dropped 10 bases, with 15 bases sitting between them.

The chain recombines TRBV18 with TRBJ2-5; D might be TRBD1 (6 bases). This CDR3 contains 16 residues. Germline assignment: CDR1 KGHSH and CDR2 LQKENI. With 2 bases removed from V and 5 bases from J, the gap between germline ends came to 18 bases. Written as DNA, the CDR3 is TGTGCCAGCTCACCAAAAGGGACACTACCTTCGGAGACCCAGTACTTC. Encoded protein: CASSPKGTLPSETQYF.

The CDR3 spells CASSQRGGQVSHGELFF. In DNA, the CDR3 is TGTGCCAGCAGCCAACGCGGGGGACAGGTCTCTCACGGGGAGCTGTTTTTT. The V call is TRBV14, the J call TRBJ2-2, with D possibly being TRBD1 (8 bases). From germline, CDR1 is SGHDN and CDR2 FVKESK. The CDR3 is 17 amino acids. V lost 2 bases, J lost 7 bases, and 20 bases lay in between.

V is TRBV30 and J is TRBJ2-6; a possible D gene is TRBD1 (6 bases). The CDR3 is 15 amino acids. Trimming removed 3 bases from V and 1 base from J, with 10 bases in between. Germline assignment: CDR1 GTSNPN and CDR2 SVGIG (reference sequence). CDR3 in DNA: TGTGCCTGGAGCGTCACAGGGTCTGGGGCCAACGTCCTGACTTTC. Its translation is CAWSVTGSGANVLTF.